This T cell receptor beta chain was sequenced during a study of T cell responses to AZD1222 COVID-19 vaccine. Study-wide results and limits: Clonal diversity was possibly underestimated; the donors were predominantly white British and more often female.

As regards this clone: Its matching antigen is unknown.

The CDR3 runs to 15 residues. Second-dose groups at about 4 or about 12 weeks were pooled. The protocol was immunoSEQ multiplex PCR, while the TCRdb copy is restricted to in-frame clones and leaves out a portion. The table lists over 95,000 clones, approximately 84% of them singletons. V and J are TRBV21-1 and TRBJ2-7; the tabulated D call, TRBD1, remains unverified against the DNA. TRBV21-1 corresponds to a pseudogene. This receptor was taken from an adult who received the AZD1222 COVID-19 vaccine. The material was peripheral blood, obtained 28 days after the second AZD1222 dose. The CDR3 loop is CASSHQTGVLHGQYF. In nucleotides, the CDR3 is TGTGCCAGCAGCCACCAGACAGGGGTATTACACGGGCAGTACTTC.